Below, 28 T cell receptor beta chains from the same sample are listed, as sequenced in a study of T cells in Graves' hyperthyroidism and ophthalmopathy. Amplification of TCR beta CDR3 regions used RNA as the template. The HTBI primer set was used in a first-round RT-PCR of the TCR CDR3. One entry per CDR3 protein results from TCRdb running MiXCR on the multiplex PCR reads. The sample contains approximately 600,000 distinct CDR3 sequences, roughly 14% of which appear only once. Specimen: blood. The receptor set was obtained from a woman in her thirties or forties with Graves' ophthalmopathy.

This clonotype was seen a few times. V usage is TRBV19 and J usage is TRBJ2-7; a possible D gene is TRBD1 (6 bases). Trimming left V 6 bases short and J 2 bases short, with 20 bases between. This CDR3 comprises 16 residues. Germline-derived CDR1 and CDR2 are LNHDA and SQIVND (reference sequence). The CDR3 loop reads CASRGTTDEGTYEQYF. The CDR3 DNA follows: TGTGCCAGTAGGGGGACAACCGACGAGGGGACCTACGAGCAGTACTTC.

This clonotype has ten or more counts. The chain recombines TRBV29-1 with TRBJ2-5, with unresolved D. This CDR3 has 12 residues. The V gene's germline CDR1 is SQVTM and CDR2 ANQGSEA. Trimming took off 6 bases at V and 0 bases at J, with 8 bases between the two ends. Written as DNA, the CDR3 is TGCAGCGTCCTCAAGTACCAAGAGACCCAGTACTTC. The encoded protein is CSVLKYQETQYF.

This clonotype was recorded a few times. This could be a read error, since a much larger clone is one nucleotide away. V usage is TRBV6-5 and J usage is TRBJ1-2; D gene unclear. This CDR3 is 14 amino acids long. The germline gives CDR1 MNHEY, CDR2 SVGAGI. The CDR3 here is CAGSYSPTSRGYTF. The CDR3 DNA follows: TGTGCCGGCAGTTACTCCCCGACTTCTCGGGGCTACACCTTC.

The V gene is TRBV6-1, the J gene TRBJ1-1; 11 positions match TRBD1. CDR3 size: 15 residues. Germline CDR1 reads MNHNS; CDR2 reads SASEGT. The trim removed 6 bases at V and 6 bases at J, leaving 9 bases unmatched. The CDR3 bases are TGTGCCAGCAGGCAACCTTCGGGACAGGGGGCTGAAGCTTTCTTT. Its translation: CASRQPSGQGAEAFF.

Many counts were recorded for this clonotype. The junction departs from the called germline gene at one end, perhaps through a read error. The chain carries TRBV28 and TRBJ1-1; the D is unclear. Germline V gene lookup returns CDR1 MDHEN and CDR2 SYDVKM. The length of the CDR3 is 13 residues. In nucleotides, the CDR3 is TGTGCCAGCACCTGGGAGTTGAACGCTGAAGCTTTCTTT. Its protein product is CASTWELNAEAFF.

Ten or more counts support this clonotype. This chain links TRBV4-1 with TRBJ2-7; a weak D match, TRBD1 (6 bases). V lost 5 bases and J lost 3, with 26 bases in between. The CDR3 totals 18 residues. Germline CDR1 MGHRA, CDR2 YSYEKL. The CDR3 DNA is TGCGCCAGCAGCTTTACCCTCTCCGGGACAACAAACCACTACGAGCAGTACTTC. This encodes CASSFTLSGTTNHYEQYF.

The chain links TRBV27 to TRBJ2-7, with 9 bases matching TRBD1. Germline V gene sequence: CDR1 MNHEY, CDR2 SMNVEV (reference sequence). The CDR3 sequence is 17 residues long. V trimming: 2 bases; J trimming: 2 bases; junction bases outside the gene matches: 10. CDR3 nucleotides: TGTGCCAGCAGTTTAAAAACGCCGGGACAGGGAACCTACGAGCAGTACTTC. Its translation: CASSLKTPGQGTYEQYF.

This chain connects TRBV3-1 to TRBJ2-4, with D tentatively TRBD2 (6 bases). Germline loops: CDR1 LGHDT, CDR2 YNNKEL (reference sequence). Deletions cut 2 bases from V and 9 bases from J, with 17 bases between. The CDR3 is 15 amino acids. The CDR3 sequence is CASSQFLGSIGIQYF. CDR3 DNA: TGTGCCAGCAGCCAATTTCTCGGGAGTATCGGCATTCAGTACTTC.

The chain combines TRBV6-5 with TRBJ1-6; no reliable D call. The V gene's germline CDR1 is MNHEY and CDR2 SVGAGI. V was shortened by 2 bases and J by 0 bases, with 8 bases between the two germline ends. This CDR3 region has 16 residues. The DNA for the CDR3 is TGTGCCAGCAGTTACGGACGAAGCTCCTATAATTCACCCCTCCACTTT. This sequence encodes CASSYGRSSYNSPLHF.

This clonotype was found a few times. V gene TRBV7-6 combines with J gene TRBJ2-3; D remains ambiguous. In germline, CDR1 is SGHVS, CDR2 FNYEAQ. Trimming removed 5 bases from V and 7 bases from J, with 16 bases in between. This CDR3 region has 14 residues. The CDR3: CASSQDPAEHTQYF. For the CDR3, the DNA is TGTGCCAGCAGCCAGGACCCCGCCGAGCATACGCAGTATTTT.

The table lists this clonotype with many counts. The genes are TRBV19 and TRBJ1-5; 8 bases agree with TRBD1. Germline assignment: CDR1 LNHDA and CDR2 SQIVND (reference sequence). After removal of 1 base from V and 5 bases from J, the junction contained 4 bases not matched to a gene. The CDR3 sequence is 15 residues long. The CDR3 sequence: CASSIGRGQDQPQHF. CDR3 in DNA: TGTGCCAGTAGTATAGGCAGGGGGCAAGATCAGCCCCAGCATTTT.

This clonotype was counted at least ten times. The chain has TRBV20-1 and TRBJ2-7, with 10 bases identical to TRBD1. This CDR3 spans 13 amino acids. CDR1 DFQATT and CDR2 SNEGSKA come from the germline V gene (reference sequence). J was trimmed by 8 bases and V by 6 bases; bases with no gene match: 10. The CDR3 region has the DNA TGCAGTGCAGCCGGGACAGGGGCAGTCAAGCAGTACTTC. It is translated as CSAAGTGAVKQYF.

This clonotype was found many times. The chain links TRBV9 to TRBJ1-2; D possibly corresponds to TRBD1 (5 bases). V lost 2 bases and J lost 5, with 16 bases in between. The germline V gene encodes CDR1 SGDLS and CDR2 YYNGEE. The CDR3 contains 15 residues. The CDR3 DNA follows: TGTGCCAGCAGCGTTTACGGGGGGACGGCTTATGGCTACACCTTC. Translating it yields CASSVYGGTAYGYTF.

Notes on this clonotype: One end of the junction varies from germline; a read error may be responsible. V gene TRBV28 combines with J gene TRBJ2-7, with D possibly matching TRBD2 (5 bases). Germline CDR1 and CDR2: MDHEN and SYDVKM. The CDR3 is 13 amino acids. The DNA of the CDR3 is TGTTCCAGCAGTTTCAGCGGCGCCTACGAGCAGTACTTC. Amino acid sequence: CSSSFSGAYEQYF.

This clonotype has a count of ten or more. The chain carries TRBV12-3 or TRBV12-4 and TRBJ1-1; weak D call: TRBD1 (5 bases). CDR3 length: 11 amino acids. The germline V and J ends were trimmed by 5 bases and 7 bases, with 8 bases remaining between them. The CDR3 here is CASSERGEAFF. The CDR3 coding sequence is TGTGCCAGCAGTGAGAGGGGTGAAGCTTTCTTT.

This clonotype was seen only a few times. This chain connects TRBV7-9 to TRBJ2-7; no definite D call. The CDR3 consists of 14 residues. Trimming pared 5 bases from V and 3 bases from J, leaving 14 bases between. Germline-derived CDR1 and CDR2 are SEHNR and FQNEAQ (reference sequence). CDR3 region: CASSARNSFYEQYF. The CDR3 DNA is TGTGCCAGCAGCGCCCGGAACAGTTTCTACGAGCAGTACTTC.

The gene calls are TRBV12-3 or TRBV12-4 and TRBJ2-2, with D unresolved. Trimming left V 1 base short and J 6 bases short, with 9 bases between. The CDR3 runs 14 residues. Here the CDR3 reads CASSLDPPPGELFF. CDR3 DNA sequence: TGTGCCAGCAGTTTAGACCCCCCCCCCGGGGAGCTGTTTTTT.

This clonotype occurred once. At one boundary the junction diverges from the germline segment, which might be a read error. The J gene is TRBJ1-2, the V gene TRBV12-3 or TRBV12-4, with TRBD1 matching over 8 bases. This CDR3 is built from 12 residues. This CDR3 is CASSSGPGQALF. CDR3 nucleotides: TGTGCCAGCAGTTCGGGGCCGGGACAGGCGCTCTTC.

This clonotype was observed at least ten times. The chain uses TRBV12-3 or TRBV12-4 and TRBJ1-5; D possibly corresponds to TRBD1 (5 bases). The V end was cut by 4 bases, the J end by 7 bases, with 14 bases between. The CDR3 consists of 14 residues. CDR3 in amino acids: CASSSDSIRQPQHF. The CDR3 coding sequence is TGTGCCAGCAGTTCAGACAGTATAAGACAGCCCCAGCATTTT.

V and J are TRBV11-3 and TRBJ2-7, with D hard to call. Trimming took 2 bases from V and 5 from J, leaving 10 bases between them. Germline loops: CDR1 SGHNT, CDR2 YENEEA. This CDR3 is built from 13 residues. The CDR3 region has the DNA TGTGCCAGCAGCTTATTTTCTCGGGACGAGCAGTACTTC. Amino acids: CASSLFSRDEQYF.

This clonotype appeared many times. The chain links TRBV10-2 to TRBJ2-5; D is perhaps TRBD2 (6 bases). The CDR3 spans 15 residues. V was cut by 3 bases and J by 2 bases, with 13 bases left in between. Germline loops: CDR1 WSHSY, CDR2 SAAADI. This CDR3 is CASSDLGLWQETQYF. For the CDR3, the DNA is TGCGCCAGCAGTGATCTCGGACTATGGCAAGAGACCCAGTACTTC.

The V call is TRBV28, the J call TRBJ2-7; D is unclear. V was cut by 5 bases and J by 3 bases, with 8 bases left in between. The V gene's germline CDR1 is MDHEN and CDR2 SYDVKM. The CDR3 covers 12 residues. The CDR3 here is CASSSSNYEQYF. Here the CDR3 DNA reads TGTGCCAGCAGTAGTAGCAACTACGAGCAGTACTTC.

Ten or more counts support this clonotype. The chain employs TRBV28 and TRBJ1-1; maybe TRBD1 (5 bases). The V gene's germline CDR1 is MDHEN and CDR2 SYDVKM. CDR3 length equals 11 residues. Trimming shortened V by 7 bases and J by 11 bases, and 14 bases separated the two germline ends. CDR3 amino acids: CASTAGPSAFF. In nucleotides, the CDR3 is TGTGCCAGCACCGCGGGGCCTTCGGCTTTCTTT.

V usage is TRBV2 and J usage is TRBJ1-1, with no clear D. CDR1 is SNHLY, CDR2 FYNNEI, per germline. Trimming took off 1 base at V and 6 bases at J, with 9 bases between the two ends. The CDR3 spans 13 residues. The DNA for the CDR3 is TGTGCCAGCAGTGAAGTGGCCTCCCCTGAAGCTTTCTTT. Translated: CASSEVASPEAFF.

In this sample, this clonotype turned up many times. The chain has TRBV12-3 or TRBV12-4 and TRBJ2-7, with 10 positions matching TRBD1. The CDR3 extends over 14 amino acids. J lost 7 bases, V lost 5 bases, and 8 bases had no gene match. For the CDR3, the DNA is TGTGCCAGCAGTCTGGGACAGGGGCTTTTGGAGCAGTACTTC. This sequence encodes CASSLGQGLLEQYF.

This clonotype was recorded at least ten times. V usage is TRBV6-5 and J usage is TRBJ2-7, with D perhaps TRBD1 or TRBD2 (5 bases each). This CDR3 has 15 amino acids. The V end was cut by 7 bases, the J end by 3 bases, with 19 bases between. Germline CDR1 is MNHEY and CDR2 is SVGAGI. The CDR3 here is CASTEPGPGSYEQYF. DNA for the CDR3: TGTGCCAGCACCGAACCTGGGCCAGGGAGCTACGAGCAGTACTTC.

The chain is built from TRBV6-2 or TRBV6-3 and TRBJ2-7; 12 bases are a match to TRBD2. Looked up from germline, CDR1 is MNHEY and CDR2 is SVGEGT. Trimming removed 7 bases from V and 0 bases from J; junction bases left unmatched: 19. The CDR3 is 20 amino acids. The CDR3 spells CASKGQGPTSGRRGSYEQYF. DNA for the CDR3: TGTGCCAGCAAGGGACAGGGACCGACTAGCGGGAGACGGGGCTCCTACGAGCAGTACTTC.

Ten or more counts support this clonotype. V is TRBV20-1 and J is TRBJ2-2; unclear D gene. Germline loops: CDR1 DFQATT, CDR2 SNEGSKA (reference sequence). The CDR3 extends over 14 amino acids. Trimming took 0 bases from V and 4 from J, leaving 9 bases between them. The CDR3 DNA follows: TGCAGTGCTAGAGACGGTCTGGGCACCGGGGAGCTGTTTTTT. It translates to CSARDGLGTGELFF.